Below, 9 T cell receptor beta chains from the same sample are listed, as sequenced in a study of Graves' ophthalmopathy and Graves' hyperthyroidism (dated by TCRdb to between 2017 and 2018). TCRdb records Illumina HiSeq 2000 as the sequencer. For repertoire sequencing, the TCR beta CDR3 regions were amplified from RNA transcripts. The first round was an RT-PCR using HTBI primers with the Qiagen OneStep RT-PCR kit, and this first round was followed by a second-round multiplex PCR, then size selection and purification. TCRdb applied fastp at Q25 and MiXCR to the public reads, then kept only in-frame beta chains. CDR3 protein duplicates are merged, each entry listing the most common genes and DNA. In all, the sample holds about 500,000 distinct CDR3 sequences, and approximately 15% of those were seen once. Approximately 9.8% of the sample belongs to the ten largest clones. The sequencing sample was made of blood. The receptors stem from a woman aged 25 to 39 with Graves' ophthalmopathy. Donor details come from another sample of the same person, matched by shared clones.

At least ten counts were recorded for this clonotype. This chain uses TRBV5-1 with TRBJ1-1, with 7 nucleotides matching TRBD1. Trimming removed 5 bases from V and 1 base from J; junction bases left unmatched: 11. In germline, CDR1 is SGHRS, CDR2 YFSETQ. The CDR3 has 16 amino acids. CDR3 DNA sequence: TGCGCCAGCAGACCGATCCCCGGGACAGCGAACACTGAAGCTTTCTTT. It codes for CASRPIPGTANTEAFF. Supplemented by reference TRBV5-1 and TRBJ1-1, the full variable domain reads KAGVTQTPRYLIKTRGQQVTLSCSPISGHRSVSWYQQTPGQGLQFLFEYFSETQRNKGNFPGRFSGRQFSNSRSEMNVSTLELGDSALYLCASRPIPGTANTEAFFGQGTRLTVV.

This clonotype was seen repeatedly, ten times or more. The gene calls are TRBV12-5 and TRBJ2-2, with D possibly called TRBD1 or TRBD2 (5 bases each). V lost 1 base to trimming and J lost 7 bases, with 13 bases between them. The CDR3 sequence is 15 residues long. Germline assignment: CDR1 LGHNT and CDR2 FRNRAP. CDR3 sequence: CASGLGKGRGGELFF. The CDR3 nucleotides are TGTGCTAGTGGTTTGGGGAAGGGACGAGGCGGGGAGCTGTTTTTT.

Turning to this clonotype: Possible read error: a much larger clone is one base away. This chain links TRBV6-1 with TRBJ2-7, with unresolved D. The germline gives CDR1 MNHNS, CDR2 SASEGT. CDR3 length equals 11 residues. The DNA of the CDR3 is TGTGCCAGCAGTATTGGGTACGAGCAGTGCTTC. It translates to CASSIGYEQCF.

This clonotype was found many times. V usage is TRBV7-8 and J usage is TRBJ2-2; 10 bases are shared with TRBD2. The J segment lost 4 bases and the V segment lost 1 base, leaving 3 bases of the junction unmatched. Germline V gene data show CDR1 as SGHVS and CDR2 as FQNEAQ. The CDR3 sequence is 16 residues long. The CDR3 DNA follows: TGTGCCAGCAGCTTAGAGCGGGGGGGCGGCACCGGGGAGCTGTTTTTT. Its protein product is CASSLERGGGTGELFF.

This clonotype has a count of ten or more. V is TRBV6-5 and J is TRBJ2-6; D is ambiguous. Germline CDR1 and CDR2: MNHEY and SVGAGI. The ends were cut back, 5 bases at V and 0 bases at J, with 8 bases in the middle. The CDR3 totals 15 residues. DNA of the CDR3: TGTGCCAGCAGTATGATACTCTCTGGGGCCAACGTCCTGACTTTC. Translated, it gives CASSMILSGANVLTF.

On this clonotype: A much larger clone differs by one base, so this may be a read error. Likely a read error: the CDR3 ends without its conserved phenylalanine or tryptophan. The chain joins TRBV2 to TRBJ1-5; the D is unclear. This CDR3 is built from 15 residues. Germline-derived CDR1 and CDR2 are SNHLY and FYNNEI. V gave up 4 bases and J gave up 0 bases, with 10 bases separating them. CDR3 nucleotides: TGTGCCAGCAGTGGGACGGTCGCTAGCAATCAGCCCCAGCATTTG. It encodes CASSGTVASNQPQHL.

This clonotype occurred many times. This rearrangement joins TRBV10-2 to TRBJ2-5; TRBD1 matches at 9 bases. Germline V gene data show CDR1 as WSHSY and CDR2 as SAAADI. This CDR3 comprises 15 residues. Germline trimming cut 6 bases from V and 3 bases from J; bases unmatched to any gene: 8. Here the CDR3 DNA reads TGCGCCAGCAGCCTCATAAGGACAGGGGAAGAGACCCAGTACTTC. As protein: CASSLIRTGEETQYF.

This clonotype was seen repeatedly, ten times or more. The chain uses TRBV6-1 and TRBJ1-2; no definite D call. Deletions cut 8 bases from V and 5 bases from J, with 21 bases between. CDR3 length equals 15 residues. Per the germline V gene, CDR1 is MNHNS and CDR2 is SASEGT. This CDR3 is CASGPIKGINYGYTF. The CDR3 nucleotides are TGTGCCAGCGGCCCGATCAAGGGAATTAATTATGGCTACACCTTC.

This clonotype was seen repeatedly, ten times or more. CDR3 DNA: TGTGCCAGCAGTTTTAAGGATAGCAATCAGCCCCAGCATTTT. Protein sequence: CASSFKDSNQPQHF. This chain uses TRBV6-5 with TRBJ1-5; no clear D gene. V was clipped by 4 bases and J by 0 bases, with 7 bases between them. CDR1 MNHEY and CDR2 SVGAGI come from the germline V gene. This CDR3 is built from 14 residues.